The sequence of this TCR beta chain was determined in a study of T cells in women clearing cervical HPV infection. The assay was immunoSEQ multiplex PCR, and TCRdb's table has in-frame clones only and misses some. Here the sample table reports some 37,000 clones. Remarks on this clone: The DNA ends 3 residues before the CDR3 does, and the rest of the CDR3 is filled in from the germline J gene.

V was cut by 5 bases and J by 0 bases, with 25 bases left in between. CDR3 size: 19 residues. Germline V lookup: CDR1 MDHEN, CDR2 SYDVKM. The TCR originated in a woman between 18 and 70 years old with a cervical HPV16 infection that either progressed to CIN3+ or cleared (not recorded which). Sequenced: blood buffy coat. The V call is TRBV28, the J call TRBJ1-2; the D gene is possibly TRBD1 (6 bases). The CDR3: CASSAPGFAGAVPNYGYTF. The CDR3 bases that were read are TGTGCCAGCAGTGCCCCCGGTTTTGCAGGGGCCGTTCCTAACTATGGC.